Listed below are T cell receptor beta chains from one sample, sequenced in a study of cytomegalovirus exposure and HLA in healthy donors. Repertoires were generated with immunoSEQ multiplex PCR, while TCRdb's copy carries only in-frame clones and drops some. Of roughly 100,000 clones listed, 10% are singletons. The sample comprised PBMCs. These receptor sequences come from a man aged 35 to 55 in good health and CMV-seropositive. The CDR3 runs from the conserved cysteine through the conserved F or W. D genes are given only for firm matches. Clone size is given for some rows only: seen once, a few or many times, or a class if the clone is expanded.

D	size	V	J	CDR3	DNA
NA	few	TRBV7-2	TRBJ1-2	CASGGASGYGYTF	TGTGCCAGCGGGGGGGCTTCCGGGTATGGCTACACCTTC
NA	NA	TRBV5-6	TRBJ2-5	CASRLFLVGQRSKETQYF	TGTGCCAGCAGGTTATTCTTAGTAGGACAAAGGTCAAAAGAGACCCAGTACTTC
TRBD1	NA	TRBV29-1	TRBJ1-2	CSVEGTEFNYGYTF	TGCAGCGTTGAGGGGACAGAATTTAACTATGGCTACACCTTC
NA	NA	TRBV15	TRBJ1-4	CATSRGDTDEKLFF	TGTGCCACCAGCAGAGGGGACACGGATGAAAAACTGTTTTTT
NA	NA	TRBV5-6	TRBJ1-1	CASSATVNTEAFF	TGTGCCAGCAGCGCCACAGTTAACACTGAAGCTTTCTTT
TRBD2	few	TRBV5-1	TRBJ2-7	CASSPPGLAGTYEQYF	TGCGCCAGCAGCCCCCCGGGACTAGCGGGTACCTACGAGCAGTACTTC
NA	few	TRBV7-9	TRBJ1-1	CASSSQADNTEAFF	TGTGCCAGCAGTTCGCAGGCAGACAACACTGAAGCTTTCTTT
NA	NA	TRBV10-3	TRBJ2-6	CAISESSSVLTF	TGTGCCATCAGTGAGTCTAGCTCCGTCCTGACTTTC
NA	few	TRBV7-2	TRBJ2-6	CASSRQGGSGANVLTF	TGTGCCAGCAGCCGACAGGGAGGTTCTGGGGCCAACGTCCTGACTTTC
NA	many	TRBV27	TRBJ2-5	CASSLFRGETQYF	TGTGCCAGCAGTTTATTCCGAGGGGAGACCCAGTACTTC
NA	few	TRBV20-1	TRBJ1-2	CSVLVGGYTF	TGCAGTGTCCTCGTCGGTGGCTACACCTTC
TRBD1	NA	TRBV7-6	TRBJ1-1	CASSLAVGRGTEAFF	TGTGCCAGCAGCTTAGCGGTTGGCAGGGGGACTGAAGCTTTCTTT
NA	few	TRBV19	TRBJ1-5	CASSMRVQPQHF	TGTGCCAGTAGTATGAGGGTTCAGCCCCAGCATTTT
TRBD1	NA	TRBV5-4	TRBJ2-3	CASTDSRGSGQSQYF	TGTGCCAGCACCGACTCCAGGGGGAGCGGTCAATCGCAGTATTTT
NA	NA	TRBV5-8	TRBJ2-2	CASSLVVGGPGELFF	TGTGCCAGCAGCTTGGTCGTGGGGGGGCCCGGGGAGCTGTTTTTT
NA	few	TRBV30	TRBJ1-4	CAWRSARTNEKLFF	TGTGCCTGGAGATCAGCGAGAACTAATGAAAAACTGTTTTTT
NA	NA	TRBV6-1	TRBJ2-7	CAGGTDFYEQYF	TGTGCCGGAGGGACTGATTTCTACGAGCAGTACTTC